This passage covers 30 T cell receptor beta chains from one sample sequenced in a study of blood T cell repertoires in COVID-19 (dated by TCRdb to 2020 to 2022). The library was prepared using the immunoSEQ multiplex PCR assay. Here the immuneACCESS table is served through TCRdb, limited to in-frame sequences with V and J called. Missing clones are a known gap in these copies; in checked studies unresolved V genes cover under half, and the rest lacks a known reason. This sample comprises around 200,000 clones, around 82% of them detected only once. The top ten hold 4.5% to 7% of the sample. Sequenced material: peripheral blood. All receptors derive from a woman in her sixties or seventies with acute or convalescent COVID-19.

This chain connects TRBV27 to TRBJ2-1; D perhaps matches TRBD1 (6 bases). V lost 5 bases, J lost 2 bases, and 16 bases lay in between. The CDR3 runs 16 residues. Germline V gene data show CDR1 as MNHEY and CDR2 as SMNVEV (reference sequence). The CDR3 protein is CASSAPGERAYNEQFF. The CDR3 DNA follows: TGTGCCAGCAGTGCCCCAGGGGAAAGGGCCTACAATGAGCAGTTCTTC.

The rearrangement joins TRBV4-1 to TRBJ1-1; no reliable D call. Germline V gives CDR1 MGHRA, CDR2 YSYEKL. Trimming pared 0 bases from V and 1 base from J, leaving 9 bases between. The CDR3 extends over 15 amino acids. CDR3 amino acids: CASSQEAVGNTEAFF. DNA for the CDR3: TGCGCCAGCAGCCAAGAGGCGGTTGGGAACACTGAAGCTTTCTTT.

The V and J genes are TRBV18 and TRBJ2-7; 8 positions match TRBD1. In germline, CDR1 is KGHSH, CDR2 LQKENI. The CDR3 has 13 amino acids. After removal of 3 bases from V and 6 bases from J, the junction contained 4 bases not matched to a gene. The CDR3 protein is CASSPTRGLEQYF. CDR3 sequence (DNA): TGTGCCAGCTCACCGACCAGGGGGCTCGAGCAGTACTTC. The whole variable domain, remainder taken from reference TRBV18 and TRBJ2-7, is NAGVMQNPRHLVRRRGQEARLRCSPMKGHSHVYWYRQLPEEGLKFMVYLQKENIIDESGMPKERFSAEFPKEGPSILRIQQVVRGDSAAYFCASSPTRGLEQYFGPGTRLTVT.

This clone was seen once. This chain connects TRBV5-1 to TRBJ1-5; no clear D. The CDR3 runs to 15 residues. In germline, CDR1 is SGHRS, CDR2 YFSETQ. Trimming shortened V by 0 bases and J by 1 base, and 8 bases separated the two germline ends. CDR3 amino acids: CASSLGSGSNQPQHF. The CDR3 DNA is TGCGCCAGCAGCTTGGGGTCAGGAAGCAATCAGCCCCAGCATTTT.

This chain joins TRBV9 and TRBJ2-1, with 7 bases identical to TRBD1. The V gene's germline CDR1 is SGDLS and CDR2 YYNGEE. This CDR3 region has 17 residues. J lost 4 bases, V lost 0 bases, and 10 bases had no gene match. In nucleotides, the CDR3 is TGTGCCAGCAGCGTAGCTTTTGAGGGGGCAGGTTACAATGAGCAGTTCTTC. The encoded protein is CASSVAFEGAGYNEQFF.

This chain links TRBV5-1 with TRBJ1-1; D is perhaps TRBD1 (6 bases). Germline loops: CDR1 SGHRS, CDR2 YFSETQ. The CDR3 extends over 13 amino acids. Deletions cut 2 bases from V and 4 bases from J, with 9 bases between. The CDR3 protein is CASSFQGLTEAFF. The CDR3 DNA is TGCGCCAGCAGCTTCCAGGGGCTCACTGAAGCTTTCTTT.

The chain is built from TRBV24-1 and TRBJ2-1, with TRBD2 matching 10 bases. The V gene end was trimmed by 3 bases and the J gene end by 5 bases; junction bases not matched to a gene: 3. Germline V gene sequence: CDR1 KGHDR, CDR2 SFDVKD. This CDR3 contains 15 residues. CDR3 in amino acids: CATSDQLAGDNEQFF. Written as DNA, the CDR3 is TGTGCCACCAGTGATCAGCTAGCGGGGGACAATGAGCAGTTCTTC.

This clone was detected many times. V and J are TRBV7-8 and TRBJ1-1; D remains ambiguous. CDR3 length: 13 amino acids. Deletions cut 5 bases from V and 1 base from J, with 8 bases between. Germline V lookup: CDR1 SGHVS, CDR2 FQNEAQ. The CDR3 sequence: CASSTGRNTEAFF. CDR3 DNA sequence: TGTGCCAGCAGCACCGGGAGGAACACTGAAGCTTTCTTT.

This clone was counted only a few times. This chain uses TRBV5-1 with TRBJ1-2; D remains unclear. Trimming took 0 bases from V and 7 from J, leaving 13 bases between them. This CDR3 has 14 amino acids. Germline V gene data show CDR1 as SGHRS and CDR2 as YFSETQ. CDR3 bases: TGCGCCAGCAGCTTGGGGTCCAGTTTGTTTGGCTACACCTTC. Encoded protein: CASSLGSSLFGYTF. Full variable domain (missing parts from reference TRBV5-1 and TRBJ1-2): KAGVTQTPRYLIKTRGQQVTLSCSPISGHRSVSWYQQTPGQGLQFLFEYFSETQRNKGNFPGRFSGRQFSNSRSEMNVSTLELGDSALYLCASSLGSSLFGYTFGSGTRLTVV.

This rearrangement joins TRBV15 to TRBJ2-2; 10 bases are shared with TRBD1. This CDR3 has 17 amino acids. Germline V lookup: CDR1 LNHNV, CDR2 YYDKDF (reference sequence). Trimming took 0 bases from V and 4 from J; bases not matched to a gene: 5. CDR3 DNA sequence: TGTGCCACCAGCAGAGATCGCCGGGACAGGGGCACCGGGGAGCTGTTTTTT. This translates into CATSRDRRDRGTGELFF. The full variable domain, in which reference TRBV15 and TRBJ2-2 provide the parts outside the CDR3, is DAMVIQNPRYQVTQFGKPVTLSCSQTLNHNVMYWYQQKSSQAPKLLFHYYDKDFNNEADTPDNFQSRRPNTSFCFLDIRSPGLGDTAMYLCATSRDRRDRGTGELFFGEGSRLTVL.

CDR3 nucleotide sequence: TGTGCCAGCAGTTTGTTCCGGGACAGTAATGAAAAACTGTTTTTT. Its protein is CASSLFRDSNEKLFF. V usage is TRBV28 and J usage is TRBJ1-4; 7 bases are a match to TRBD1. The germline V gene has CDR1 MDHEN and CDR2 SYDVKM. The CDR3 consists of 15 residues. J was trimmed by 4 bases and V by 3 bases; bases with no gene match: 5.

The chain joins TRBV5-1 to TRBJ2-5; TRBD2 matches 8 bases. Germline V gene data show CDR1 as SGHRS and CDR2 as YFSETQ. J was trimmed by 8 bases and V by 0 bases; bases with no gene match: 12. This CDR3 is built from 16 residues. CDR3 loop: CASSLGNSGMSGTQYF. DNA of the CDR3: TGCGCCAGCAGCTTGGGAAATAGCGGGATGTCCGGAACCCAGTACTTC. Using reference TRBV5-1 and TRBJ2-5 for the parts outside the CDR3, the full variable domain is KAGVTQTPRYLIKTRGQQVTLSCSPISGHRSVSWYQQTPGQGLQFLFEYFSETQRNKGNFPGRFSGRQFSNSRSEMNVSTLELGDSALYLCASSLGNSGMSGTQYFGPGTRLLVL.

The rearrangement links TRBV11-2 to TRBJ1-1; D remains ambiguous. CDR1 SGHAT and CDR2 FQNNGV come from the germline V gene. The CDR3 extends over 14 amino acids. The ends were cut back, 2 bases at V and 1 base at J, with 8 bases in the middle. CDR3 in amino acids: CASSLSGANTEAFF. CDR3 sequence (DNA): TGTGCCAGCAGCTTATCTGGAGCGAACACTGAAGCTTTCTTT.

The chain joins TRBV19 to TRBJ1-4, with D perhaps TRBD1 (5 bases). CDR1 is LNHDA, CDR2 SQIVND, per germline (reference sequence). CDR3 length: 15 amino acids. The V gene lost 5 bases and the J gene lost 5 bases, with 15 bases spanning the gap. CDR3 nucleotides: TGTGCCAGTAGTCGGGTTAGACAGAAGAATGAAAAACTGTTTTTT. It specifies CASSRVRQKNEKLFF.

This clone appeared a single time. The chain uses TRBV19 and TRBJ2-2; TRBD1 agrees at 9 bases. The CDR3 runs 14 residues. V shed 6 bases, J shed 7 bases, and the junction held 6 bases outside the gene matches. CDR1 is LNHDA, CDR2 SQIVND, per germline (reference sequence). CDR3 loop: CASSRGTGIGELFF. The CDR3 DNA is TGTGCCAGTAGCCGGGGGACAGGGATCGGGGAGCTGTTTTTT. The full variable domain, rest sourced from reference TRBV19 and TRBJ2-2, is DGGITQSPKYLFRKEGQNVTLSCEQNLNHDAMYWYRQDPGQGLRLIYYSQIVNDFQKGDIAEGYSVSREKKESFPLTVTSAQKNPTAFYLCASSRGTGIGELFFGEGSRLTVL.

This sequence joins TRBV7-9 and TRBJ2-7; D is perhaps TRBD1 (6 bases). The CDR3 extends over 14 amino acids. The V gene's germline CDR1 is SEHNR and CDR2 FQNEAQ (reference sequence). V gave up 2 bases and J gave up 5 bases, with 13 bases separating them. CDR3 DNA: TGTGCCAGCAGCTTAACACAGGGCGAAGACGAGCAGTACTTC. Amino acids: CASSLTQGEDEQYF.

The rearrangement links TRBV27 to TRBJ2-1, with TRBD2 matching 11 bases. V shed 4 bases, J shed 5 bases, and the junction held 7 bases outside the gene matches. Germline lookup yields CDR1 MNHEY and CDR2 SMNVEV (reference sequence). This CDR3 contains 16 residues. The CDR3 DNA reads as TGTGCCAGCAGTTCCCTAGCGGGAGGAGGGGACAATGAGCAGTTCTTC. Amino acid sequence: CASSSLAGGGDNEQFF.

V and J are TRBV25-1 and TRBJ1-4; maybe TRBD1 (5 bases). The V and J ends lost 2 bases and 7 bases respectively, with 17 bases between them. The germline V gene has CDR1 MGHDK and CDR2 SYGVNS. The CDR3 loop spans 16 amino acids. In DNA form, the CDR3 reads TGTGCCAGCAGTGAAGGTGGGGAGGTGGGGGGTGAAAAACTGTTTTTT. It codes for CASSEGGEVGGEKLFF. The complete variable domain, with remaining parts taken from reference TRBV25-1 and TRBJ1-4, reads EADIYQTPRYLVIGTGKKITLECSQTMGHDKMYWYQQDPGMELHLIHYSYGVNSTEKGDLSSESTVSRIRTEHFPLTLESARPSHTSQYLCASSEGGEVGGEKLFFGSGTQLSVL.

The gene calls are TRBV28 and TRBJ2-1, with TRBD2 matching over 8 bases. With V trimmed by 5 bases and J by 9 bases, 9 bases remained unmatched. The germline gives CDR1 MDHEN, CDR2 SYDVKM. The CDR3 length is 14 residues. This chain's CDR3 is CASSPHSGTVEQFF. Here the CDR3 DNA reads TGTGCCAGCAGTCCCCATAGCGGGACGGTTGAGCAGTTCTTC.

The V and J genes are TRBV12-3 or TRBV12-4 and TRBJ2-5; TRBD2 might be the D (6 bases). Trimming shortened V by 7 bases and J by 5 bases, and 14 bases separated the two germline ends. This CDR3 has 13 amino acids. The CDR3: CASTSRGGETQYF. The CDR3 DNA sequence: TGTGCCAGCACCTCTCGTGGGGGGGAGACCCAGTACTTC.

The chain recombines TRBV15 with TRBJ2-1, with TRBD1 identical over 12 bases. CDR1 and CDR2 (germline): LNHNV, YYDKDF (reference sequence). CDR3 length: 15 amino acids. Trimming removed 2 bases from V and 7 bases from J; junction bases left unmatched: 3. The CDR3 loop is CATSRPGQGANEQFF. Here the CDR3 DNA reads TGTGCCACCAGCAGACCGGGACAGGGGGCGAATGAGCAGTTCTTC. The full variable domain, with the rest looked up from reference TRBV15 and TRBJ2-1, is DAMVIQNPRYQVTQFGKPVTLSCSQTLNHNVMYWYQQKSSQAPKLLFHYYDKDFNNEADTPDNFQSRRPNTSFCFLDIRSPGLGDTAMYLCATSRPGQGANEQFFGPGTRLTVL.

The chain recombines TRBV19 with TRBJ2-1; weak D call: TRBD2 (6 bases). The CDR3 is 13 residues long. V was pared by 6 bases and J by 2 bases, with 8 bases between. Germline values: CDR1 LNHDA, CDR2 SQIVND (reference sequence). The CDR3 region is CASSGLTYNEQFF. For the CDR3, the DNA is TGTGCCAGTAGCGGACTAACCTACAATGAGCAGTTCTTC.

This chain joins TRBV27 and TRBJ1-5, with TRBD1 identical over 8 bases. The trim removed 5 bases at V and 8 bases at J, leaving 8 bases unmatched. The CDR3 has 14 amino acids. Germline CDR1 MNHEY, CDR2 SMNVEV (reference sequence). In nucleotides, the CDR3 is TGTGCCAGCAGTCTCCGACAGGGGAGGGAGCCCCAGCATTTT. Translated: CASSLRQGREPQHF.

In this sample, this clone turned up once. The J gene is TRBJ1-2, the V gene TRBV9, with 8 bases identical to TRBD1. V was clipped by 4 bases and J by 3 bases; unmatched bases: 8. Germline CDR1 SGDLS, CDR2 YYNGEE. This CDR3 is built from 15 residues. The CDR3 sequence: CASSPGQGGDYGYTF. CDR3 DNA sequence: TGTGCCAGCAGCCCAGGACAGGGTGGCGACTATGGCTACACCTTC.

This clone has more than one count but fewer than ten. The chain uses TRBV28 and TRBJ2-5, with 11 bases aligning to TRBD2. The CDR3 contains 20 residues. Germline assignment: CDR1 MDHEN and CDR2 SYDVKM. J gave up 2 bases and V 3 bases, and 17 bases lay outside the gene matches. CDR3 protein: CASSLSRWASGRTRQETQYF. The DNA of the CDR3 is TGTGCCAGCAGTTTGTCCCGTTGGGCTAGCGGGAGGACGAGACAAGAGACCCAGTACTTC.

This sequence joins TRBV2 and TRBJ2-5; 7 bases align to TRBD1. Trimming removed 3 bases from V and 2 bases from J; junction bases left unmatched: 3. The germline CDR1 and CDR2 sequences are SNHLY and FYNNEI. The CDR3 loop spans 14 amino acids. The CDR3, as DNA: TGTGCCAGCAGTGAGACAGGGAATCAAGAGACCCAGTACTTC. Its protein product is CASSETGNQETQYF.

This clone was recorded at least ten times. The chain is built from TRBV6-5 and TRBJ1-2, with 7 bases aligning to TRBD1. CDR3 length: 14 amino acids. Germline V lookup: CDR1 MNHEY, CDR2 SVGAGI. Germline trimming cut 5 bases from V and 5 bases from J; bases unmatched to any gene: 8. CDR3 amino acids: CASSKGQSFYGYTF. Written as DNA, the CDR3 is TGTGCCAGCAGTAAGGGACAGTCCTTTTATGGCTACACCTTC.

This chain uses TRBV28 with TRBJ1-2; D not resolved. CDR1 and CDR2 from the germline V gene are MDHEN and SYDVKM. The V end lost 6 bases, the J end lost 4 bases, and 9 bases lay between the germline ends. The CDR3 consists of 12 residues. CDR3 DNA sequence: TGTGCCAGCAGCGACAAGATCTATGGCTACACCTTC. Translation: CASSDKIYGYTF.

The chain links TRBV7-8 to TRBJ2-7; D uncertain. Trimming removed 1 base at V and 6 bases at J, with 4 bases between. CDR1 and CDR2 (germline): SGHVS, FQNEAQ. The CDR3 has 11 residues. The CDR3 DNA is TGTGCCAGCAGCTTAGTCTCCGAGCAGTACTTC. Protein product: CASSLVSEQYF.

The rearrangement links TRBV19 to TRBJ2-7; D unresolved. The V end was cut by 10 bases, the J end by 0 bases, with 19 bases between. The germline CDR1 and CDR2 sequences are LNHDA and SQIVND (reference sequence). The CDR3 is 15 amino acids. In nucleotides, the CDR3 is TGTGCCACAACGCGCTTGAGCCCCCGCTCCTACGAGCAGTACTTC. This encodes CATTRLSPRSYEQYF.